The entry that follows covers one T cell receptor (beta chain) sequence. No antigen is known for it. This entry is derived from a study of cytomegalovirus exposure and HLA in healthy donors. Study findings and constraints: DRB1 showed the most TCR associations and HLA-C the fewest in a later analysis, as rates varied by HLA locus.

Germline V gene lookup returns CDR1 SGHNT and CDR2 YYREEE (reference sequence). The CDR3 runs to 16 residues. V dropped 2 bases and J dropped 5; count of bases not matched to a gene: 4. The PCR employed 60 Vbeta primers together with 13 Jbeta primers. This table comes from immunoSEQ multiplex PCR, and its TCRdb copy is limited to in-frame clones, with some not included. The sample records around 230,000 clones, roughly 82% being singletons. The TCR comes from a man aged 40-50 years in good health and CMV-seropositive. This chain joins TRBV5-4 and TRBJ2-2; 12 bases are a match to TRBD2. The sequencing input was PBMCs. The CDR3 DNA sequence: TGTGCCAGCAGCTTCGGACTAGCGGGGTTAACCGGGGAGCTGTTTTTT. This sequence encodes CASSFGLAGLTGELFF.